The 21 T cell receptor beta chains reported below all come from one sample, sequenced in a study of T cells in Graves' hyperthyroidism and ophthalmopathy. Amplification yielded TCR beta CDR3 regions, with RNA transcripts as the source. The TCR CDR3 was amplified in a first-round RT-PCR using the HTBI primer set. One entry per CDR3 protein results from TCRdb running MiXCR on the multiplex PCR reads. The data show under 800,000 distinct CDR3 sequences, 14% seen once. Sequenced: blood. These receptor sequences come from a woman between 18 and 29 years old with Graves' hyperthyroidism.

Turning to this clonotype: A single base separates this from a much larger clone, so it may be a read error. The V call is TRBV20-1, the J call TRBJ2-1; D remains ambiguous. Between the trimmed V and J ends, which lost 0 bases and 10 bases, there was a span of 10 bases. The germline CDR1 and CDR2 sequences are DFQATT and SNEGSKA (reference sequence). The CDR3 is 12 amino acids. For the CDR3, the DNA is TGCAGTGCTAGAGATTTGTCCGTCGAGCAGTTCTTC. Protein sequence: CSARDLSVEQFF.

Many counts were recorded for this clonotype. The chain combines TRBV5-1 with TRBJ2-3; D tentatively reads TRBD1 or TRBD2 (5 bases each). CDR1 is SGHRS and CDR2 is YFSETQ in the germline V gene. This CDR3 contains 16 residues. V gave up 5 bases and J gave up 2 bases, with 18 bases separating them. The CDR3 loop reads CASSFSGAGLTDTQYF. CDR3 in DNA: TGCGCCAGCAGTTTCTCCGGGGCTGGACTCACAGATACGCAGTATTTT.

A single count supports this clonotype. V is TRBV4-1 and J is TRBJ2-1, with a weak D call TRBD2 (5 bases). Trimming shortened V by 4 bases and J by 1 base, and 14 bases separated the two germline ends. The CDR3 loop spans 16 amino acids. Germline-derived CDR1 and CDR2 are MGHRA and YSYEKL. The CDR3 DNA follows: TGCGCCAGCAGCCGGGCACGGGGAAAGTCCTACAATGAGCAGTTCTTC. This translates into CASSRARGKSYNEQFF.

This clonotype was picked up many times. This chain connects TRBV7-9 to TRBJ2-3, with 7 bases fitting TRBD2. Germline V gives CDR1 SEHNR, CDR2 FQNEAQ (reference sequence). The junction had 11 bases not matched to a gene; V was cut back by 4 bases and J by 10 bases. The CDR3 extends over 14 amino acids. CDR3 loop: CASSSSGGDSPQYF. DNA for the CDR3: TGTGCCAGCAGCTCGTCTGGGGGGGACTCGCCGCAGTATTTT.

This clonotype was recorded at least ten times. The rearrangement links TRBV28 to TRBJ2-5; the D is unclear. The CDR3 covers 15 residues. Germline assignment: CDR1 MDHEN and CDR2 SYDVKM. V lost 1 base to trimming and J lost 4 bases, with 13 bases between them. CDR3 in DNA: TGTGCCAGCAGTTTATATGGGATCAATGGAGAGACCCAGTACTTC. Amino acid sequence: CASSLYGINGETQYF.

The chain combines TRBV3-2 with TRBJ2-7; the listed D gene, TRBD2, was not tested against the DNA. TRBV3-2 is a listed pseudogene. The CDR3 is 15 amino acids. The CDR3 protein is CASRDLWEGRGEQYF. CDR3 sequence (DNA): TGTGCCAGCAGGGACCTTTGGGAGGGCCGTGGAGAGCAGTACTTC.

This clonotype was detected many times. The rearrangement links TRBV7-2 to TRBJ2-2; D is perhaps TRBD2 (5 bases). The V end lost 1 base, the J end lost 7 bases, and 13 bases lay between the germline ends. This CDR3 is built from 15 residues. CDR1 and CDR2 from the germline V gene are SGHTA and FQGNSA. The CDR3 loop reads CASSLEALADGELFF. DNA of the CDR3: TGTGCCAGCAGCTTAGAGGCGCTAGCAGACGGGGAGCTGTTTTTT.

This clonotype has a count of ten or more. CDR3 sequence: CASSLAGLRRSQYF. The CDR3 nucleotides are TGTGCCAGCAGCTTAGCTGGACTTCGAAGGTCGCAGTATTTT. The chain links TRBV7-2 to TRBJ2-3, with a possible D match to TRBD2 (5 bases). With 0 bases removed from V and 10 bases from J, the gap between germline ends came to 14 bases. Germline CDR1 SGHTA, CDR2 FQGNSA. The CDR3 loop spans 14 amino acids.

This clonotype was observed many times. The rearrangement joins TRBV2 to TRBJ1-5; TRBD1 matches 7 bases. The germline V gene encodes CDR1 SNHLY and CDR2 FYNNEI. The ends lost 4 bases at V and 2 bases at J; junction bases unmatched: 8. This CDR3 has 16 residues. The CDR3 here is CASSVTGSVGNQPQHF. The CDR3 bases are TGTGCCAGCAGTGTGACAGGGTCAGTGGGCAATCAGCCCCAGCATTTT.

This clonotype has just a few counts. This chain links TRBV20-1 with TRBJ1-2; maybe TRBD1 (5 bases). Germline CDR1 DFQATT, CDR2 SNEGSKA (reference sequence). V lost 6 bases and J 6 bases, leaving 11 bases between the germline ends. This CDR3 region has 11 residues. The CDR3 loop is CSARTRHGYTF. Here the CDR3 DNA reads TGCAGTGCGCGGACACGTCATGGCTACACCTTC.

DNA of the CDR3: TGTGCCAGCAGGGGGGGAACTAGCGGAAGGTATGAGCAGTTCTTC. Its protein product is CASRGGTSGRYEQFF. V and J are TRBV27 and TRBJ2-1; 8 bases match TRBD2. V gave up 6 bases and J gave up 8 bases; unmatched junction bases: 12. Germline V lookup: CDR1 MNHEY, CDR2 SMNVEV (reference sequence). The CDR3 has 15 amino acids.

This clonotype has at least ten counts. The rearrangement joins TRBV11-2 to TRBJ2-1; no reliable D call. This CDR3 contains 11 residues. Per germline, CDR1 SGHAT and CDR2 FQNNGV. The ends were cut back, 8 bases at V and 5 bases at J, with 7 bases in the middle. Here the CDR3 reads CASGLHNEQFF. The DNA of the CDR3 is TGTGCCAGCGGTTTACACAATGAGCAGTTCTTC.

The chain recombines TRBV4-3 with TRBJ2-2; a weak D match, TRBD1 (5 bases). The germline gives CDR1 LGHNA, CDR2 YSLEER. V lost 0 bases to trimming and J lost 3 bases, with 26 bases between them. The CDR3 is made up of 21 amino acids. The CDR3 loop is CASSQEVDSQGTPHDTGELFF. CDR3 sequence (DNA): TGCGCCAGCAGCCAAGAAGTCGACTCTCAGGGAACTCCCCATGACACCGGGGAGCTGTTTTTT.

The chain joins TRBV24-1 to TRBJ2-5; the D gene is possibly TRBD2 (6 bases). Germline V gene data show CDR1 as KGHDR and CDR2 as SFDVKD. This CDR3 has 17 residues. V was clipped by 4 bases and J by 5 bases, with 22 bases between them. Here the CDR3 DNA reads TGTGCCACCAGTGACCTATCCCCTAGAGGGGAGGCGGAGACCCAGTACTTC. Translating it yields CATSDLSPRGEAETQYF.

This clonotype occurred a few times. This chain uses TRBV7-2 with TRBJ2-1; D unclear. This CDR3 is 13 amino acids long. The V and J ends lost 6 bases and 3 bases respectively, with 9 bases between them. The germline gives CDR1 SGHTA, CDR2 FQGNSA. CDR3 nucleotides: TGTGCCAGCAGGGAGAGATTCTACAATGAGCAGTTCTTC. Its translation: CASRERFYNEQFF.

For this clonotype: This may arise from a read error, as a much more abundant clone is one base away. V gene TRBV15 combines with J gene TRBJ1-1; D possibly corresponds to TRBD1 (6 bases). The CDR3 has 13 residues. CDR1 and CDR2 (germline): LNHNV, YYDKDF (reference sequence). Trimming removed 3 bases at V and 7 bases at J, with 12 bases between. The CDR3 DNA sequence: TGTGCCACCAGCAGTACAGGGAGGGTTGAAGCTTTCTTT. Translating it yields CATSSTGRVEAFF.

This clonotype appeared a few times. A much bigger clone sits one base away, suggesting this may be a read error. V and J are TRBV27 and TRBJ1-2, with 11 positions matching TRBD1. V shed 6 bases and J 5 bases; nucleotides not matched to a gene: 5. The CDR3 sequence is 14 residues long. Looked up from germline, CDR1 is MNHEY and CDR2 is SMNVEV (reference sequence). Here the CDR3 reads CASRPGTGGYGYTF. CDR3 sequence (DNA): TGTGCCAGCAGGCCTGGGACAGGGGGGTATGGCTACACCTTC.

This clonotype has at least ten counts. The rearrangement joins TRBV10-3 to TRBJ2-3; 11 bases line up with TRBD2. The CDR3 runs to 17 residues. Germline lookup yields CDR1 ENHRY and CDR2 SYGVKD. The V gene end was trimmed by 0 bases and the J gene end by 6 bases; junction bases not matched to a gene: 8. The CDR3: CAISESTSVAGGDTQYF. The CDR3, as DNA: TGTGCCATCAGTGAGTCGACTTCGGTAGCGGGAGGGGATACGCAGTATTTT.

This clonotype was seen repeatedly, ten times or more. The CDR3 reads CASSRQYNQPQHF. DNA for the CDR3: TGTGCCAGCAGCCGACAGTACAATCAGCCCCAGCATTTT. The chain joins TRBV2 to TRBJ1-5; possibly TRBD1 for D (5 bases). Per germline, CDR1 SNHLY and CDR2 FYNNEI. This CDR3 region has 13 residues. Trimming left V 6 bases short and J 3 bases short, with 9 bases between.

This clonotype was detected a few times. The rearrangement links TRBV19 to TRBJ1-5; D gene unclear. The CDR3 is 13 amino acids. Germline V lookup: CDR1 LNHDA, CDR2 SQIVND (reference sequence). V was trimmed by 5 bases and J by 5 bases, leaving 10 bases between them. The CDR3 loop is CASSRVQDQPQHF. CDR3 coding DNA: TGTGCCAGTAGTCGGGTTCAGGATCAGCCCCAGCATTTT. Full variable domain (missing parts from reference TRBV19 and TRBJ1-5): DGGITQSPKYLFRKEGQNVTLSCEQNLNHDAMYWYRQDPGQGLRLIYYSQIVNDFQKGDIAEGYSVSREKKESFPLTVTSAQKNPTAFYLCASSRVQDQPQHFGDGTRLSIL.

V gene TRBV7-8 combines with J gene TRBJ2-3; D is possibly TRBD2 (6 bases). Germline V gives CDR1 SGHVS, CDR2 FQNEAQ. CDR3 length equals 15 residues. Deletions cut 10 bases from V and 5 bases from J, with 22 bases between. The CDR3: CATQGGVVQGDTQYF. In nucleotides, the CDR3 is TGTGCCACCCAGGGCGGGGTCGTACAAGGAGATACGCAGTATTTT.